This is a list of T cell receptor beta chains from one sample in a study of blood T cell repertoires in COVID-19. This table comes from immunoSEQ multiplex PCR, and its TCRdb copy is limited to in-frame clones, with some not included. The sample lists approximately 220,000 clones; more than 75% were seen once. The sample comprised peripheral blood. These receptors came from a man aged 60-69 years with acute or convalescent COVID-19. CDR3s include the opening cysteine and the closing phenylalanine or tryptophan. The order of the fields is clone size, J gene, V gene, D gene, CDR3 DNA, CDR3 protein. The D gene is left open where the match is weak. Clone sizes are given selectively: once, few, many, or a class where the clone is expanded.

once | TRBJ2-7 | TRBV6-2/TRBV6-3 | . | TGTGCCAGCAGCCCCACCCGCGGGACAGCCTCCTACGAGCAGTACTTC | CASSPTRGTASYEQYF
. | TRBJ2-1 | TRBV6-4 | TRBD2 | TGTGCCAGCAGTGACAGGCCTAGCGGGGGACTTTACAATGAGCAGTTCTTC | CASSDRPSGGLYNEQFF
. | TRBJ2-1 | TRBV19 | TRBD1 | TGTGCCAGTGGGCACCGGGACAGGGGTTACAATGAGCAGTTCTTC | CASGHRDRGYNEQFF
. | TRBJ2-1 | TRBV4-3 | TRBD2 | TGCGCCAGCAGCCCGGGACTAGCGGGGTACAATGAGCAGTTCTTC | CASSPGLAGYNEQFF
. | TRBJ2-7 | TRBV19 | TRBD1 | TGTGCCAGTAGTACTAGGACAGGGGGCTACGAGCAGTACTTC | CASSTRTGGYEQYF
few | TRBJ2-7 | TRBV11-2 | . | TGTGCCAGCAGCTCCGCCTACGAGCAGTACTTC | CASSSAYEQYF
. | TRBJ2-1 | TRBV7-9 | TRBD1 | TGTGCCAGCAGCCTAACGACAGGGGGGATCCATGAGCAGTTCTTC | CASSLTTGGIHEQFF
. | TRBJ2-1 | TRBV25-1 | . | TGTGCCAGCAGTGAATGGGGTGGGGCGAGCTCCTACAATGAGCAGTTCTTC | CASSEWGGASSYNEQFF
. | TRBJ1-3 | TRBV9 | . | TGTGCCAGCAGCACTCAAACCCCTACAGGGAGCCTTTCTGGAAACACCATATATTTT | CASSTQTPTGSLSGNTIYF
. | TRBJ1-5 | TRBV19 | . | TGTGCCAGTAGTATAAACAGCTTCAATCAGCCCCAGCATTTT | CASSINSFNQPQHF
. | TRBJ1-1 | TRBV4-1 | TRBD1 | TGCGCCAGCAGCCCCCAGGGGGGCAGGAACACTGAAGCTTTCTTT | CASSPQGGRNTEAFF
. | TRBJ2-5 | TRBV7-9 | . | TGTGCCAGCAGCTTACGTTCAGGGCCGAAAAGAGAGACCCAGTACTTC | CASSLRSGPKRETQYF
once | TRBJ2-6 | TRBV5-4 | TRBD2 | TGTGCCAGCAGCGCTCGACTAGCGGGGGCTCTAGGGGCCAACGTCCTGACTTTC | CASSARLAGALGANVLTF
. | TRBJ2-2 | TRBV3-1/TRBV3-2 | TRBD1 | TGTGCCAGCAGCCAAAAGATGGTGTGGGGGACAGGGGGAAGCACCGGGGAGCTGTTTTTT | CASSQKMVWGTGGSTGELFF
. | TRBJ1-3 | TRBV5-1 | . | TGCGCCAGCAGCCACAACCAGGGGTCAGGAAACACCATATATTTT | CASSHNQGSGNTIYF
few | TRBJ1-5 | TRBV19 | TRBD1 | TGTGCCAGTAGTATATCAGGGGGTGGTAAGCCCCAGCATTTT | CASSISGGGKPQHF
. | TRBJ1-5 | TRBV5-1 | . | TGCGCCAGCAGCCCGGAGGGCCAGGGCCGCAATCAGCCCCAGCATTTT | CASSPEGQGRNQPQHF
. | TRBJ2-7 | TRBV4-2 | TRBD2 | TGTGCCAGCAGCCAAGATCCGGCTAGCGGGGGGTCGGCGTACTTC | CASSQDPASGGSAYF
. | TRBJ2-7 | TRBV5-6 | . | TGTGCCAGCAGCGCCGGACAGCAGGTCTACGAGCAGTACTTC | CASSAGQQVYEQYF
. | TRBJ1-2 | TRBV12-2 | . | TGTGCAAGTCGCTTTAAACCGGGACAGGGGGACGTCGGCTACACCTTC | CASRFKPGQGDVGYTF
once | TRBJ1-2 | TRBV4-1 | . | TGCGCCAGCAGCCAAGATTGGCAGGGTGGCTACACCTTC | CASSQDWQGGYTF
. | TRBJ1-5 | TRBV28 | . | TGTGCCAGCAACTTGCGGGGGAGCAATCAGCCCCAGCATTTT | CASNLRGSNQPQHF
. | TRBJ2-3 | TRBV24-1 | TRBD2 | TGTGCCACCAGTGATTCAAAGCGGGGGGGCTACACAGATACGCAGTATTTT | CATSDSKRGGYTDTQYF
. | TRBJ1-2 | TRBV3-1/TRBV3-2 | TRBD1 | TGTGCCAGCAGCCCGGGACAGCACTATGGCTACACCTTC | CASSPGQHYGYTF
. | TRBJ2-1 | TRBV24-1 | TRBD1 | TGTGCCACCAGTGACCTCGGGACAGGGGGCCGGAATGAGCAGTTCTTC | CATSDLGTGGRNEQFF
. | TRBJ2-7 | TRBV27 | . | TGTGCCAGCACCGTTAGGGCCCCCCTGAATAAAGGGGTTTACGAGCAGTACTTC | CASTVRAPLNKGVYEQYF
. | TRBJ2-2 | TRBV30 | . | TGTGCCTGGAGTGTACTTATGGGGGGAACCGGGGAGCTGTTTTTT | CAWSVLMGGTGELFF
. | TRBJ2-3 | TRBV7-8 | TRBD2 | TGTGCCAGCAGCTTATACGGGGGGGCCCTAAGAGATACGCAGTATTTT | CASSLYGGALRDTQYF
. | TRBJ2-7 | TRBV5-6 | . | TGTGCCAGCAGCTCTCCCCACTTC | CASSSPHF
. | TRBJ2-3 | TRBV4-3 | TRBD1 | TGCGCCAGCAGCCAAGGCCCGACAGGGAGCACAGATACGCAGTATTTT | CASSQGPTGSTDTQYF
. | TRBJ2-5 | TRBV15 | . | TGTGCCACCAGCAGAGACACAGCGGGGCCAGGGGCGGCAGAGACCCAGTACTTC | CATSRDTAGPGAAETQYF
once | TRBJ2-1 | TRBV7-2 | . | TGTGCCAGCAGGGGAGGTGGTTACAATGAGCAGTTCTTC | CASRGGGYNEQFF
. | TRBJ1-1 | TRBV2 | TRBD1 | TGTGCCAGCAGACTGGGACAGTTGAACACTGAAGCTTTCTTT | CASRLGQLNTEAFF
. | TRBJ1-6 | TRBV7-2 | . | TGTGCCAGCAGCTTAGCAGGCGGGGGGAATTCACCCCTCCACTTT | CASSLAGGGNSPLHF
. | TRBJ1-2 | TRBV11-2 | TRBD1 | TGTGCCAGCAGCTTAGGTCGGGACAGGGCCGCTAACTATGGCTACACCTTC | CASSLGRDRAANYGYTF
. | TRBJ2-1 | TRBV7-9 | TRBD2 | TGTGCCAGCAACCCTAGCGGTAATGAGCAGTTCTTC | CASNPSGNEQFF
. | TRBJ2-7 | TRBV18 | . | TGTGCCAGCTCACCACAAGGGGAGGCTCTCTACGAGCAGTACTTC | CASSPQGEALYEQYF
. | TRBJ1-6 | TRBV13 | . | TGTGCCAGCAGCTTAGGCCTCACAGCCAATAATTCACCCCTCCACTTT | CASSLGLTANNSPLHF
. | TRBJ2-1 | TRBV11-2 | TRBD1 | TGTGCCAGCAGCTTCTGGACAGGGGGGAATGAGCAGTTCTTC | CASSFWTGGNEQFF
. | TRBJ1-5 | TRBV7-9 | . | TGTGCCAGCAGCTTAGCCTGGGGGGACAATCAGCCCCAGCATTTT | CASSLAWGDNQPQHF
. | TRBJ2-3 | TRBV9 | TRBD1 | TGTGCCAGCAGCGGTCCCGTTACAGGGGGCCACACAGATACGCAGTATTTT | CASSGPVTGGHTDTQYF
. | TRBJ1-2 | TRBV24-1 | TRBD1 | TGTGCCACCAGTGATTTGGTCAGGGGGATAGAGGGCTACACCTTC | CATSDLVRGIEGYTF
. | TRBJ1-2 | TRBV12-5 | . | TGTGCTAGTGGTTTGCCCGGTGAGGGCTACACCTTC | CASGLPGEGYTF
. | TRBJ2-2 | TRBV7-9 | . | TGTGCCAGCAGCGAGGTTGGCCCCGGGGAGCTGTTTTTT | CASSEVGPGELFF
. | TRBJ1-2 | TRBV19 | . | TGTGCCAGTAGTATAAATGTCGCGGGGGCAGGGAGGTCCGTGGCTGGCTACACCTTC | CASSINVAGAGRSVAGYTF
. | TRBJ2-7 | TRBV6-7 | TRBD1 | TGTGCCAGCAGTTCCCCGACAGGGGGCGAGCAGTACTTC | CASSSPTGGEQYF
. | TRBJ1-2 | TRBV7-9 | TRBD1 | TGTGCCAGCAGCCCAACAGGGGGCCCTGGCTACACCTTC | CASSPTGGPGYTF
. | TRBJ2-5 | TRBV27 | TRBD2 | TGTGCCAGCAGCTGGGGGGGGACCCAGTACTTC | CASSWGGTQYF
. | TRBJ2-1 | TRBV28 | TRBD1 | TGTGCCAGCAGTTTGGACAGGGGGTCCCGGTTCTTC | CASSLDRGSRFF
. | TRBJ2-2 | TRBV30 | . | TGTGCCTGGACAGTGAACACCGGGGAGCTGTTTTTT | CAWTVNTGELFF
. | TRBJ1-4 | TRBV7-2 | TRBD1 | TGTGCCAGCAGCTCCCCGACAGGGCCTAATGAAAAACTGTTTTTT | CASSSPTGPNEKLFF
. | TRBJ2-5 | TRBV5-1 | . | TGCGCCAGCAGCTTCGGACACAAGTACCAAGAGACCCAGTACTTC | CASSFGHKYQETQYF
once | TRBJ2-3 | TRBV6-4 | TRBD2 | TGTGCCAGCAGTGAAACTAGCGGGGCCGGCACAGATACGCAGTATTTT | CASSETSGAGTDTQYF
few | TRBJ1-2 | TRBV25-1 | TRBD1 | TGTGCCAGCAGGACTGGGACAGCTGTGGGTGGCTACACCTTC | CASRTGTAVGGYTF